Listed below are T cell receptor beta chains from one sample, sequenced in a study of shared clonotypes between healthy human individuals. Sequencing used immunoSEQ multiplex PCR; TCRdb keeps in-frame clones, though not all of them. Of approximately 2,300,000 clones in the sample, about 90% were seen once. Specimen: naive CD4+ T cells from PBMCs. These receptors were collected from a man younger than 30 in good health. Some clones in this sample may be carry-over from other donors' samples. CDR3s include the opening cysteine and the closing phenylalanine or tryptophan. The D gene is left open where the match is weak. Clone size appears in some rows only: once, few, many, or a class for an expanded clone.

TRBJ2-7 - TRBV6-5 TRBD1 CASSYWDGTGGDEQYF TGTGCCAGCAGTTACTGGGATGGGACAGGGGGCGACGAGCAGTACTTC
TRBJ2-7 - TRBV18 - CASSPRALAYEQYF TGTGCCAGCTCACCAAGGGCACTAGCTTACGAGCAGTACTTC
TRBJ2-1 - TRBV12-5 TRBD1 CASGSGQAEQFF TGTGCTAGTGGTTCCGGACAGGCCGAGCAGTTCTTC
TRBJ2-3 - TRBV11-2 - CASSFTRMSDTQYF TGTGCCAGCAGCTTTACTAGGATGTCAGATACGCAGTATTTT
TRBJ2-7 - TRBV6-4 - CASSDKIEQWYEQYF TGTGCCAGCAGTGACAAAATAGAACAGTGGTACGAGCAGTACTTC
TRBJ1-1 - TRBV27 - CATRDGDSNTEAFF TGTGCCACCCGAGATGGGGATTCGAACACTGAAGCTTTCTTT
TRBJ2-5 once TRBV7-3 TRBD1 CASSTSGTGGLETQYF TGTGCCAGCAGCACGTCCGGGACAGGGGGCTTGGAGACCCAGTACTTC
TRBJ2-2 - TRBV7-9 TRBD2 CASSLFRLAGGANTGELFF TGTGCCAGCAGCTTATTTCGACTAGCGGGAGGCGCGAACACCGGGGAGCTGTTTTTT
TRBJ1-2 - TRBV9 - CASSVGGNYGYTF TGTGCCAGCAGCGTAGGCGGAAACTATGGCTACACCTTC
TRBJ2-7 - TRBV19 TRBD1 CASSATGFYEQYF TGTGCCAGTAGTGCGACAGGGTTCTACGAGCAGTACTTC
TRBJ2-7 - TRBV4-3 - CASSLFSAGALSYEQYF TGCGCCAGCAGCCTCTTCTCCGCAGGGGCCCTCTCCTACGAGCAGTACTTC
TRBJ2-7 - TRBV11-1 - CASSLGRSGEQYF TGTGCCAGCAGCTTAGGCAGGTCGGGGGAGCAGTACTTC
TRBJ2-7 - TRBV2 - CASINGPRVGEQYF TGTGCCAGCATCAACGGGCCAAGGGTGGGAGAGCAGTACTTC
TRBJ2-7 - TRBV5-1 TRBD2 CASSPSGTSGSEQYF TGCGCCAGCAGCCCCTCCGGGACTAGCGGGAGCGAGCAGTACTTC
TRBJ2-7 - TRBV27 - CASPLWQINREQYF TGTGCCAGCCCCCTATGGCAGATAAATCGGGAGCAGTACTTC
TRBJ2-7 - TRBV27 TRBD2 CASSLPSGRFYEQYF TGTGCCAGCAGTTTACCTAGCGGGAGATTCTACGAGCAGTACTTC
TRBJ2-7 - TRBV30 - CAWSADRGYEQYF TGTGCCTGGAGTGCGGACCGGGGATACGAGCAGTACTTC
TRBJ2-5 - TRBV30 - CAWSAVLRETQYF TGTGCCTGGAGTGCCGTTCTTAGGGAGACCCAGTACTTC
TRBJ2-2 - TRBV10-2 - CASSPGAGITGELFF TGCGCCAGCAGTCCAGGGGCGGGCATTACCGGGGAGCTGTTTTTT
TRBJ2-7 - TRBV18 - CASSSLYTGLGEQYF TGTGCCAGCTCATCCCTCTATACAGGTCTGGGCGAGCAGTACTTC
TRBJ1-1 - TRBV5-1 - CASSPGRNNAEAFF TGCGCCAGCAGCCCCGGACGGAACAACGCTGAAGCTTTCTTT
TRBJ1-3 once TRBV7-2 - CASSLNPAGNTIYF TGTGCCAGCAGCTTAAATCCAGCAGGAAACACCATATATTTT
TRBJ2-1 - TRBV5-4 TRBD2 CASSSGLAGYNEQFF TGTGCCAGCAGCTCGGGACTAGCGGGCTACAATGAGCAGTTCTTC
TRBJ1-5 - TRBV6-5 TRBD1 CASSYSRDRAQPQHF TGTGCCAGCAGTTACTCAAGGGACAGGGCTCAGCCCCAGCATTTT
TRBJ1-1 - TRBV19 - CASRGHGVNTEAFF TGTGCCAGTAGGGGCCATGGGGTGAACACTGAAGCTTTCTTT
TRBJ2-7 - TRBV29-1 - CSGTASSYEQYF TGCAGCGGGACAGCAAGCTCCTACGAGCAGTACTTC
TRBJ2-7 once TRBV6-5 TRBD2 CASSYLPGGEGHEQYF TGTGCCAGCAGTTACCTACCCGGGGGGGAGGGTCATGAGCAGTACTTC
TRBJ2-5 - TRBV15 TRBD2 CATSRDYGIAGAETQYF TGTGCCACCAGCAGAGATTATGGGATAGCGGGAGCGGAGACCCAGTACTTC
TRBJ1-1 - TRBV5-6 - CASSTPAGGMAFF TGTGCCAGCAGCACCCCCGCGGGGGGGATGGCTTTCTTT
TRBJ2-7 - TRBV18 - CASSPPGASEQYF TGTGCCAGCTCACCACCAGGGGCCTCCGAGCAGTACTTC
TRBJ2-5 - TRBV5-1 TRBD2 CASSPAGRERTETQYF TGCGCCAGCAGCCCGGCCGGGCGGGAGAGGACAGAGACCCAGTACTTC
TRBJ1-2 once TRBV6-5 TRBD1 CASSYSTGTANYGYTF TGTGCCAGCAGTTACTCAACCGGGACAGCTAACTATGGCTACACCTTC
TRBJ2-5 - TRBV7-3 - CAGRTGFLTQYF TGTGCCGGTCGGACGGGATTTTTGACCCAGTACTTC
TRBJ1-4 once TRBV19 - CASSRTGPTNEKLFF TGTGCCAGTAGTCGCACAGGGCCAACTAATGAAAAACTGTTTTTT
TRBJ2-7 - TRBV29-1 - CSVGWGIYEQYF TGCAGCGTTGGGTGGGGCATCTACGAGCAGTACTTC
TRBJ1-2 - TRBV29-1 TRBD1 CSATGQGMGYGYTF TGCAGCGCTACGGGACAGGGAATGGGTTATGGCTACACCTTC
TRBJ2-5 once TRBV29-1 - CSEATGPRETQYF TGCAGCGAGGCGACGGGGCCCAGAGAGACCCAGTACTTC
TRBJ1-1 - TRBV28 TRBD1 CASSRIDRVKNTEAFF TGTGCCAGCAGCAGAATCGACAGGGTGAAGAACACTGAAGCTTTCTTT
TRBJ1-5 - TRBV5-4 - CASSFGGRSNQPQHF TGTGCCAGCAGCTTCGGGGGACGAAGCAATCAGCCCCAGCATTTT
TRBJ2-7 - TRBV6-6 TRBD2 CASSNGAGGGYEQYF TGTGCCAGCAGTAACGGGGCGGGAGGGGGTTACGAGCAGTACTTC
TRBJ2-7 - TRBV28 - CASSPTGDTYEQYF TGTGCCAGCAGCCCCACGGGGGATACCTACGAGCAGTACTTC